The clone carrying this T cell receptor (beta chain) is a singleton in its sample. Deletions cut 5 bases from V and 2 bases from J, with 14 bases between. Germline loops: CDR1 LNHDA, CDR2 SQIVND (reference sequence). The CDR3 consists of 15 residues. These data are taken from a study of blood T cell repertoires in COVID-19. Study overall: Researchers got acute and convalescent COVID-19 samples from the United States, Italy and Spain.

Authors' data handling: Quantification of nucleated cells was approximated via reference gene primer amplification. The data were produced by immunoSEQ multiplex PCR, yet TCRdb's version contains in-frame clones alone and is incomplete. From that table come the V and J calls and clone size; the DNA was used to work out D and trimming. The sample consists of some 110,000 clones, just over 85% of them appearing once. V gene TRBV19 combines with J gene TRBJ2-3; maybe TRBD1 (6 bases). The sequencing input was peripheral blood. The clonotype was recovered from a man aged 35-49 years with acute or convalescent COVID-19. CDR3 bases: TGTGCCAGTAGTCCCCGGACAGCACTCACAGATACGCAGTATTTT. It translates to CASSPRTALTDTQYF. The whole variable domain, remainder taken from reference TRBV19 and TRBJ2-3, is DGGITQSPKYLFRKEGQNVTLSCEQNLNHDAMYWYRQDPGQGLRLIYYSQIVNDFQKGDIAEGYSVSREKKESFPLTVTSAQKNPTAFYLCASSPRTALTDTQYFGPGTRLTVL.